A single TCR beta chain is shown here with its context. Clones were read by immunoSEQ multiplex PCR, and TCRdb kept only the in-frame ones, dropping some. This sample has about 75,000 clones, with approximately 95% found just once. These data are taken from a study of T cell changes during pregnancy in multiple sclerosis. CDR1 is SGHRS and CDR2 is YFSETQ in the germline V gene. This CDR3 has 14 amino acids. The V end lost 2 bases, the J end lost 7 bases, and 15 bases lay between the germline ends. V gene TRBV5-1 combines with J gene TRBJ1-1; perhaps TRBD1 as D (6 bases). The source material was CD4+ T cells from peripheral blood mononuclear cells, sampled after pregnancy. The TCR sequence derives from a female donor with multiple sclerosis, enrolled in a pregnancy study. CDR3 DNA sequence: TGCGCCAGCAGCTTCCGACAGGCGACAAGTGAAGCTTTCTTT. Amino acid sequence: CASSFRQATSEAFF.